This T cell receptor (beta chain) appears in the sequencing data of a study of regulatory T cells in long-lasting Graves disease. Germline CDR1 reads MNHEY; CDR2 reads SVGEGT. The CDR3 consists of 16 residues. The V and J ends lost 0 bases and 9 bases respectively, with 15 bases between them. HTBI primers from iRepertoire and Arm-PCR of CDR3 regions yielded the TCR beta libraries. TCRdb reprocessed the multiplex PCR reads via MiXCR and lists one record per CDR3 protein. The sample contains 400,000 to 550,000 distinct CDR3 sequences, less than 20% of which appear only once. About this clonotype: As yet, its antigen is unknown.

Study conclusions and caveats: Peripheral blood, not thyroid tissue, was the sole material studied. There was favoring of TRBV28, TRBJ1-2 and TRBJ2-5 in persistent disease.

Documented time point: newly diagnosed GD, antithyroid drugs for less than 3 months. From RNA extracted from PBMCs, the TCR library was made. From each patient, around 10 milliliters of peripheral blood was drawn and collected into an EDTA anticoagulant tube. The data were also submitted as part of a second study, on T cells in Graves' hyperthyroidism and ophthalmopathy. As reported in that work: The HTBI primer set drove a first-round RT-PCR of the TCR CDR3.

This chain connects TRBV6-2 or TRBV6-3 to TRBJ1-6; D is ambiguous. The sequenced sample was peripheral blood mononuclear cells (PBMCs), obtained at new diagnosis, from a patient treated with antithyroid drugs. This receptor was identified in a woman in her 30s with Graves disease. The CDR3 DNA reads TGTGCCAGCAGTTACTCGAGTCGGCCTTTTGGTTCACCCCTCCACTTT. Protein: CASSYSSRPFGSPLHF.